This T cell receptor beta chain was sequenced in a study of regulatory T cells in long-lasting Graves disease. About the study: Antithyroid drugs had been taken by newly diagnosed Graves' patients for under 3 months.

Per the germline V gene, CDR1 is MNHEY and CDR2 is SMNVEV (reference sequence). The CDR3 covers 15 residues. V lost 2 bases to trimming and J lost 4 bases, with 11 bases between them. The time point: newly diagnosed GD, antithyroid drugs for less than 3 months. RNA extracted from PBMCs served as the sequencing template. Libraries of TCR beta came from iRepertoire HTBI primers plus Arm-PCR of CDR3 regions. Each CDR3 protein is one row after TCRdb ran MiXCR on the multiplex PCR reads. The sample has approximately 490,000 distinct CDR3 sequences, roughly 17% seen once. This clonotype has ten or more counts. The sample was also reused in another study, on T cells in Graves' hyperthyroidism and ophthalmopathy.

V is TRBV27 and J is TRBJ2-2, with a weak D call TRBD1 (5 bases). Sequencing used peripheral blood mononuclear cells (PBMCs), obtained at new diagnosis, from a patient treated with antithyroid drugs. This receptor was taken from a man aged 35-49 years with Graves disease. The CDR3 here is CASSLKGRVTGELFF. DNA for the CDR3: TGTGCCAGCAGTTTAAAGGGGCGCGTCACCGGGGAGCTGTTTTTT.